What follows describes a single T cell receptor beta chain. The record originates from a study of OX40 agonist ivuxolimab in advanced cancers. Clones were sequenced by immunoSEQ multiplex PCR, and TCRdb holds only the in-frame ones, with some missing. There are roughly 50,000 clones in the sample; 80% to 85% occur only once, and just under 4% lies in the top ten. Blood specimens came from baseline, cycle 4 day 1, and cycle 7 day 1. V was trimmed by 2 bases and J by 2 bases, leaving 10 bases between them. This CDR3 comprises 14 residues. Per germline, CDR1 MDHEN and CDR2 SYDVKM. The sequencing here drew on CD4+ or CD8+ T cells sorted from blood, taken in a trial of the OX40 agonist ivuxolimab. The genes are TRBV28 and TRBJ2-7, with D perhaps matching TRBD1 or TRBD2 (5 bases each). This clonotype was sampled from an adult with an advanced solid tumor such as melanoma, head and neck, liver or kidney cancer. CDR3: CASSLVGDTYEQYF. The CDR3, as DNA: TGTGCCAGCAGTTTAGTGGGGGATACCTACGAGCAGTACTTC.